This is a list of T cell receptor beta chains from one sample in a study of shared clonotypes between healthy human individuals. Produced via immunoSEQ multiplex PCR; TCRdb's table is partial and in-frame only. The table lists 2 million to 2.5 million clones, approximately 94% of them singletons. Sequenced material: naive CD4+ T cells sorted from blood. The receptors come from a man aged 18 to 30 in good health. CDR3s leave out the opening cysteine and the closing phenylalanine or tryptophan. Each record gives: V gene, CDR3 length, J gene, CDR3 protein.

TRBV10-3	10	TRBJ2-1	AINDYGDEQF
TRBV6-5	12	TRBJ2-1	ASSGLAENNEQF
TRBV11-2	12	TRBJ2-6	ASSREAGANVLT
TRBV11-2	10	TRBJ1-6	ASSLKGPHLH
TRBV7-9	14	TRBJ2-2	ASSLKAGGQGGELF
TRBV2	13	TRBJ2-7	ASSVQGAEVSEQY
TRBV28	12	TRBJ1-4	ASSSGKGREKLF
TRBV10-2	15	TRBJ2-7	ASREIAGGLSPYEQY
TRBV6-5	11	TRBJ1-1	ASNRGGTSKAF
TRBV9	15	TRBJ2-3	ASSQRGAGGLPDTQY
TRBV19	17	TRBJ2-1	ASSMGLAPVRSSYNEQF
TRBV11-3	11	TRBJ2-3	ASSKGRTDTQY
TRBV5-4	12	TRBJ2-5	ASSFPGSVETQY
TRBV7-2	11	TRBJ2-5	ASSFSARETQY
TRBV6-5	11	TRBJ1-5	ASSILGNQPQH
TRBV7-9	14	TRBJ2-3	ASSFGLAGDTDTQY
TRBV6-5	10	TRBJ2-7	ASSYDGTALY
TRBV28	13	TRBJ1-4	ASSFGDPGREKLF
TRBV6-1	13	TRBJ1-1	ASSEESTVRTEAF
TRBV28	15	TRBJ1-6	ASSLGGRRPYNSPLH
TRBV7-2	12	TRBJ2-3	ASSQSRTADTQY
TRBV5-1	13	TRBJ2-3	ASSSWDRGTDTQY
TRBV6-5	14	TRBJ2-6	ASSYSLGTGANVLT
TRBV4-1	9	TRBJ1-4	ASSPGEKLF
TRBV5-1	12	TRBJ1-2	ASSLDRGIYGYT
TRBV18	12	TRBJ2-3	ASSAAGVTDTQY